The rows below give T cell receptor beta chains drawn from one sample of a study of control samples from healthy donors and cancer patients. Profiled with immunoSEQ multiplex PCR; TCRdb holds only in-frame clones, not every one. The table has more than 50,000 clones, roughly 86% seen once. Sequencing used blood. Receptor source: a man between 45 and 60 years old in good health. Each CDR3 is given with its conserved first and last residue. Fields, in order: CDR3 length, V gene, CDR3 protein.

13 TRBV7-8 CASSPLASGKPIF
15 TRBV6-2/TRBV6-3 CASSYLLADRYEQYF
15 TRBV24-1 CATSDPGLLNYGYTF
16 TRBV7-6 CASSLDGQGTPYEQYF
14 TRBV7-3 CASSSRAENSPLHF
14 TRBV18 CASSPSWGTGELFF
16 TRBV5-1 CASSRYQDRIQETQYF
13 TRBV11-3 CASSLNRDNVLTF
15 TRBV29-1 CSVEVRKREPDTQYF
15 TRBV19 CATLWTAGGNQPQHF
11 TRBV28 CASLGRNTIYF
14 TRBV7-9 CASSLRDFNYGYTF
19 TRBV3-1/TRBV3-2 CASSQDSGQVGRSSYEQYF
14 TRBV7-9 CASSSQGRTTEAFF
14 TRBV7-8 CASSLGVTGNTIYF
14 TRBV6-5 CASSYEDRGFLLHF
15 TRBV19 CASRPGTANTGELFF
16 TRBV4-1 CASSHEIGQGNTEAFF
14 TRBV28 CASTLWRMNTEAFF
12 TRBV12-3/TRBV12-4 CASSKGQETQYF
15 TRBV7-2 CASSALASNTGELFF
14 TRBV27 CASSPAGATDTQYF
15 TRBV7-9 CASSFGRGRVNEQFF
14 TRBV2 CASSIAGGSYEQYF
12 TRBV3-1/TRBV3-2 CATSLGGETQYF
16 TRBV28 CASSSTSGGTYNEQFF
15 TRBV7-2 CASSSPLGPYNEQFF
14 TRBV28 CASTVTSGLETQYF
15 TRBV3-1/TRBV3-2 CASSHGGIRTDTQYF
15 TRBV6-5 CASSYATGLSYEQYF
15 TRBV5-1 CASSLAQGKGDEQFF
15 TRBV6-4 CASSEHPGSNQPQHF
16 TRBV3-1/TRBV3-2 CASSQPSLARTDTQYF
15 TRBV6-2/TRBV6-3 CASSFGQGAQETQYF
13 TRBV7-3 CASSLDLLNEQFF
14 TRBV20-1 CSASYISTAWPQHF
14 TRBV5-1 CASRSGQVHSPLHF
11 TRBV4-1 CASSQDGGYTF
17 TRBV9 CASSVRTGAVGSGELFF
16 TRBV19 CASSNRLVRTPNEQFF
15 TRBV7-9 CASGGAPGRSETQYF
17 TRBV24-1 CATSDDGTSPGGEKLFF
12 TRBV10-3 CAIMGNTGELFF
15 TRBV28 CASSLPGRYNSPLHF
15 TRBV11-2 CASSLGQGARYEQYF
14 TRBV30 CAWRFWGGNSPLHF
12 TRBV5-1 CASSSSVNEQFF
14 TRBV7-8 CASSPSRFGNTIYF
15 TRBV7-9 CASSLRLTGVETQYF
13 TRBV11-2 CASSLDRGRGAVF